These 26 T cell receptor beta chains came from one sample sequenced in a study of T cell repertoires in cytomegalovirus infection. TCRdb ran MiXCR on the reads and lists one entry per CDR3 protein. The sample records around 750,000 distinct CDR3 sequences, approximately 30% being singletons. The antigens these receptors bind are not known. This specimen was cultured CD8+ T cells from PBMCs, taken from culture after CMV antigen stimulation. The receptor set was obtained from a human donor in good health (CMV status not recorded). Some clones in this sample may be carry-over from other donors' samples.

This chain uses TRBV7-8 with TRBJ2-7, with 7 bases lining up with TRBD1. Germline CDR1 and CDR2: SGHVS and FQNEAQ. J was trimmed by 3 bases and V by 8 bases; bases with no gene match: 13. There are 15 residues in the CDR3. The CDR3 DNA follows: TGTGCCAGCCTATTTTCAGGGGGTAAATTCTACGAGCAGTACTTC. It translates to CASLFSGGKFYEQYF.

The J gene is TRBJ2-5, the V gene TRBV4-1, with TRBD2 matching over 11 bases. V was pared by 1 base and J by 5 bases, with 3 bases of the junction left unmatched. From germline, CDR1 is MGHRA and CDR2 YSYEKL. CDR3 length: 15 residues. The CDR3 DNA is TGCGCCAGCAGCCAAGTAGCGGGGGGGGGGGAGACCCAGTACTTC. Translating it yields CASSQVAGGGETQYF.

CDR3 in amino acids: CSVPSGENTGELFF. The DNA for the CDR3 is TGCAGCGTACCCTCAGGGGAGAACACCGGGGAGCTGTTTTTT. V gene TRBV29-1 combines with J gene TRBJ2-2, with D possibly being TRBD1 (6 bases). Per the germline V gene, CDR1 is SQVTM and CDR2 is ANQGSEA. This CDR3 spans 14 amino acids. V was trimmed by 6 bases and J by 1 base, leaving 12 bases between them.

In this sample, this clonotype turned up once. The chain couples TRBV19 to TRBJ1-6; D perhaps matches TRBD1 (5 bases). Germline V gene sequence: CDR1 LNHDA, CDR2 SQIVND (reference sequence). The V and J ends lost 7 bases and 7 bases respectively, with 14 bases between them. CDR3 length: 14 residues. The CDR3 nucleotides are TGTGCCAGTACTTTTGGGGGAGAGAATTCACCCCTCCACTTT. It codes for CASTFGGENSPLHF.

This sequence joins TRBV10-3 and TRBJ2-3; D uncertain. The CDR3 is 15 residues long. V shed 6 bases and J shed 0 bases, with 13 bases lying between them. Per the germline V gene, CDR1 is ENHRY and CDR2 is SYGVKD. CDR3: CAIRLGPPSTDTQYF. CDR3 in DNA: TGTGCCATCAGGCTAGGACCTCCTAGCACAGATACGCAGTATTTT.

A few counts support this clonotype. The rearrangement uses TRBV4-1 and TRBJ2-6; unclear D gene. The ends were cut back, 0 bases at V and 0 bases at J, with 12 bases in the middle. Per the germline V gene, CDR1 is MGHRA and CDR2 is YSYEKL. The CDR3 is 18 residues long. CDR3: CASSQDSPLNSGANVLTF. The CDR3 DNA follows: TGCGCCAGCAGCCAAGATAGCCCACTGAACTCTGGGGCCAACGTCCTGACTTTC.

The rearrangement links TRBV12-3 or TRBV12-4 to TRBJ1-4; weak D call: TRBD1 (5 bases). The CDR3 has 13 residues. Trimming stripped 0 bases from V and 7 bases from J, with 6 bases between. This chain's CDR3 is CASSLAGTEKLFF. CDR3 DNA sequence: TGTGCCAGCAGTTTAGCAGGGACTGAAAAACTGTTTTTT.

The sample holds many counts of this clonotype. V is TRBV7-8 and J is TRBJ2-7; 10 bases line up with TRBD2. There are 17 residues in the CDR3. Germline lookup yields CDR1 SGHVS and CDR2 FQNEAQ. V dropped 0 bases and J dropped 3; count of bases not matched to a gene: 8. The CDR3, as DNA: TGTGCCAGCAGCTTAGCCCTAGCGGGGGTCATCTACTACGAGCAGTACTTC. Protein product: CASSLALAGVIYYEQYF.

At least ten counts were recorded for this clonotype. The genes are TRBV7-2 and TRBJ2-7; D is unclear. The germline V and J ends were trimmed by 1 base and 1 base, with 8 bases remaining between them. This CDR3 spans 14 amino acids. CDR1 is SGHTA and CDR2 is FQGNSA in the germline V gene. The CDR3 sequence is CASSLVVSSYEQYV. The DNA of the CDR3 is TGTGCCAGCAGCTTAGTTGTCAGTTCCTACGAGCAGTACGTC.

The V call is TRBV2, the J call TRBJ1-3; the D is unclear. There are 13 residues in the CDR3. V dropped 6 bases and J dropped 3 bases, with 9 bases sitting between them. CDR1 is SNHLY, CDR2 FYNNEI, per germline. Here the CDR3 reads CASRGRGGNTIYF. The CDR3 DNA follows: TGTGCCAGCAGAGGCCGGGGTGGAAACACCATATATTTT.

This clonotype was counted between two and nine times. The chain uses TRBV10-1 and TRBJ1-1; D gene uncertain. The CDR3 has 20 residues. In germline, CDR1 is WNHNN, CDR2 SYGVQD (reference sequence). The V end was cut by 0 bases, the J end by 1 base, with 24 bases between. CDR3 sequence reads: CASSESAVETPPPRNTEAFF. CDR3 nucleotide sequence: TGCGCCAGCAGTGAGTCGGCGGTGGAGACACCTCCACCCCGGAACACTGAAGCTTTCTTT.

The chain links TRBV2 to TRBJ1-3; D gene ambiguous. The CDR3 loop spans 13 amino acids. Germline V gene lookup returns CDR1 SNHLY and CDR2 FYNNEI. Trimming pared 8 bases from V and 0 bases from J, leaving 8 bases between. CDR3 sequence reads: CASLKSSGNTIYF. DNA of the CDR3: TGTGCCAGCTTAAAGAGCTCTGGAAACACCATATATTTT. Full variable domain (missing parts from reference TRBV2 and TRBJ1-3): EPEVTQTPSHQVTQMGQEVILRCVPISNHLYFYWYRQILGQKVEFLVSFYNNEISEKSEIFDDQFSVERPDGSNFTLKIRSTKLEDSAMYFCASLKSSGNTIYFGEGSWLTVV.

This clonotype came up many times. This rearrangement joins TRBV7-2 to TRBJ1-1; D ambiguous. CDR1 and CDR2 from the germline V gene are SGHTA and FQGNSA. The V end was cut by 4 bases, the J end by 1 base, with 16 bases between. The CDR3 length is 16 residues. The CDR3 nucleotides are TGTGCCAGCAGCTCATACCTTAGTGCGGGGAACACTGAAGCTTTCTTT. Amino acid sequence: CASSSYLSAGNTEAFF.

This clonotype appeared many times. The CDR3 DNA reads TGTGCCAGCAGCTTACTTGAAGTAACAGGGCCCGCCTACGAGCAGTACTTC. This encodes CASSLLEVTGPAYEQYF. The chain recombines TRBV7-6 with TRBJ2-7; tentative D call: TRBD1 (6 bases). Germline lookup yields CDR1 SGHVS and CDR2 FNYEAQ. V was trimmed by 2 bases and J by 2 bases, leaving 19 bases between them. The CDR3 is 17 amino acids. Filled out from reference TRBV7-6 and TRBJ2-7, the complete variable domain reads GAGVSQSPRYKVTKRGQDVALRCDPISGHVSLYWYRQALGQGPEFLTYFNYEAQQDKSGLPNDRFSAERPEGSISTLTIQRTEQRDSAMYRCASSLLEVTGPAYEQYFGPGTRLTVT.

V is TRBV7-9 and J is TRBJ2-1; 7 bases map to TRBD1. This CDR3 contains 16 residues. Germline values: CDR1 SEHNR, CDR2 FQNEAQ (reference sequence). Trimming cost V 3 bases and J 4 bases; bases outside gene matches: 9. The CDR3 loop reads CASSFAQGVAYNEQFF. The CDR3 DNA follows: TGTGCCAGCAGCTTTGCTCAGGGGGTGGCTTACAATGAGCAGTTCTTC.

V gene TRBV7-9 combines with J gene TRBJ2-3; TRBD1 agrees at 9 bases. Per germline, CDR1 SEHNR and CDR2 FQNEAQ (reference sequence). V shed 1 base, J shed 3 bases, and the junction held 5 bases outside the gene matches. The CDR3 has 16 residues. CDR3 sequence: CASSLGDRVFTDTQYF. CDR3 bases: TGTGCCAGCAGCTTAGGGGACAGGGTTTTTACAGATACGCAGTATTTT.

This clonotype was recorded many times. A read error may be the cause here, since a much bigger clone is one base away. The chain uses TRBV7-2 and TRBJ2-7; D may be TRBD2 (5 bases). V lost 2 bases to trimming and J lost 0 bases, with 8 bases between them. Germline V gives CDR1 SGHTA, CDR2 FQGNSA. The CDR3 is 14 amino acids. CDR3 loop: CASSLFDYSYEQYV. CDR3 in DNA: TGTGCCAGCAGCTTATTCGACTACTCCTACGAGCAGTACGTC.

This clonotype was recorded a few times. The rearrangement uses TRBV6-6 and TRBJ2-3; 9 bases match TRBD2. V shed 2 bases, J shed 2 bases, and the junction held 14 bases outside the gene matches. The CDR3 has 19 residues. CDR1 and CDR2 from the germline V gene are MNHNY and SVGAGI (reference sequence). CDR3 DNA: TGTGCCAGCAGTTACATTTCTCCTGCTAGCGGGGTGGTCACAGATACGCAGTATTTT. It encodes CASSYISPASGVVTDTQYF.

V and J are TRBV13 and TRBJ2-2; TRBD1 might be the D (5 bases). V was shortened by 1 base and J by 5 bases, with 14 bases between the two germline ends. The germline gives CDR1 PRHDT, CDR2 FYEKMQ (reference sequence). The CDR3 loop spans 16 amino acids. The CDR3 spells CASSLEDTLETGELFF. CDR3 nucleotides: TGTGCCAGCAGCTTAGAGGACACCCTGGAGACCGGGGAGCTGTTTTTT.

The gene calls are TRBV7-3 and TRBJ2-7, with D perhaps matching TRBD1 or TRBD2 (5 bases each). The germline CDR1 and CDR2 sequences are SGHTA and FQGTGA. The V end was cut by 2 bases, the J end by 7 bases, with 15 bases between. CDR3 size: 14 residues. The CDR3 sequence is CASSLSLGAGEQYF. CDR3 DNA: TGTGCCAGCAGCTTATCGCTCGGGGCGGGTGAGCAGTACTTC.

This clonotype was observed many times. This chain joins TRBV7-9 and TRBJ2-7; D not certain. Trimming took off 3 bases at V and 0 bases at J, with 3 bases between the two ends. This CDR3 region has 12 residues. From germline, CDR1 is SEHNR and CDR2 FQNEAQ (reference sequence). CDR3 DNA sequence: TGTGCCAGCAGCTTCCTCTCCTACGAGCAGTACTTC. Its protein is CASSFLSYEQYF. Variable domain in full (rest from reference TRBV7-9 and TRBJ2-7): DTGVSQNPRHKITKRGQNVTFRCDPISEHNRLYWYRQTLGQGPEFLTYFQNEAQLEKSRLLSDRFSAERPKGSFSTLEIQRTEQGDSAMYLCASSFLSYEQYFGPGTRLTVT.

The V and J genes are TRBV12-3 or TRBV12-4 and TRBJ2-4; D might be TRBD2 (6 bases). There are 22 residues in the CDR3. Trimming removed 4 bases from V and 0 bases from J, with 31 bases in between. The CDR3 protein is CASSYSLGGGLGGDLAKNIQYF. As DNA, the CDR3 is TGTGCCAGCAGTTATTCCCTCGGGGGTGGGCTAGGCGGCGACCTAGCCAAAAACATTCAGTACTTC.

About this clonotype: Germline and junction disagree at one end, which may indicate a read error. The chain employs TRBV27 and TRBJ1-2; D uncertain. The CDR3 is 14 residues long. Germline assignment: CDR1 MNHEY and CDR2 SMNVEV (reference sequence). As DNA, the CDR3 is TGTGCCAGGGACTATACGGACGGATACTATGACTACACCTTC. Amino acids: CARDYTDGYYDYTF.

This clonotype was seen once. Here the CDR3 DNA reads TGTGCCAGCCAGACCCCAGGGGGGAACATGGATAATTCACCCCTCCACTTT. Translation: CASQTPGGNMDNSPLHF. The chain joins TRBV7-9 to TRBJ1-6; 7 positions agree with TRBD1. The V gene's germline CDR1 is SEHNR and CDR2 FQNEAQ (reference sequence). Trimming removed 8 bases from V and 5 bases from J; junction bases left unmatched: 15. The CDR3 is 17 residues long.

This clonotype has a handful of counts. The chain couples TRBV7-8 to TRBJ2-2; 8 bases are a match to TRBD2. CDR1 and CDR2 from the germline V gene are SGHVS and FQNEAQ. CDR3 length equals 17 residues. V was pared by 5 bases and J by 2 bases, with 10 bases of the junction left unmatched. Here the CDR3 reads CASSAPLAGGNTGELFF. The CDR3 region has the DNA TGTGCCAGCAGCGCCCCGCTGGCGGGGGGAAACACCGGGGAGCTGTTTTTT.

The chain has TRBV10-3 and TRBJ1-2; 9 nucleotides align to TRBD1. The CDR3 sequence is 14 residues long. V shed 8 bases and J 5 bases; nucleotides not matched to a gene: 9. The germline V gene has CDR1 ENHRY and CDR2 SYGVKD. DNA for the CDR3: TGTGCCATCTTGGAACAGGGGGCGCAGTATGGCTACACCTTC. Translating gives CAILEQGAQYGYTF.